The T cell receptor beta chain described here comes from a study of shared clonotypes between healthy human individuals. Regarding the study as a whole: In a handful of donors, about 5% of naive CD4 clonotypes appeared in common.

Trimming stripped 0 bases from V and 0 bases from J, with 12 bases between. CDR3 length: 17 residues. Germline values: CDR1 LGHNA, CDR2 YSLEER. Method: immunoSEQ multiplex PCR; TCRdb's copy keeps in-frame clones and lacks some. Among around 2.1 million clones, about 93% were seen once, and the ten largest hold 1.5% to 2%. Worth noting for this clone: Antigen unknown.

The naive CD8 subset, CD45RO-negative cells positively selected for CCR7, excluded terminally differentiated effector memory CD45RA+ cells. The TCR originated in a man aged 18 to 29 in good health. Some clones in this sample may be carry-over from other donors' samples. V is TRBV4-3 and J is TRBJ2-1; D not resolved. The sequenced sample was naive CD8+ T cells from PBMCs. CDR3: CASSQDRAPSSYNEQFF. As DNA, the CDR3 is TGCGCCAGCAGCCAAGATCGAGCGCCGAGCTCCTACAATGAGCAGTTCTTC.